This T cell receptor (beta chain) originates from a study of CD8+CD57+ T cells in acquired aplastic anemia (dated by TCRdb to between 2018 and 2020). As for the study more broadly: DNA extracted from sorted CD4+ and CD8+ cells had a mean of roughly 3 ug, with a range of roughly 0.19 to 27.4 ug. Healthy donor samples averaged about 9.9 million reads for CD4+ and under 14 million for CD8+ cells. Broader findings and caveats from the paper: About 29 CD8+ CDR3 sequences were found to be shared between patients and controls, but these sequences appeared to be highly expressed in patients and within the immunodominant clones of the patients. No significant difference in CD8+ Simpson's diversity was found between patients and healthy controls (P=0.060).

Note on this clonotype: Its antigen target is currently unknown. This may stem from a read error, because a much larger clone lies one nucleotide away.

For CDR1 and CDR2, the germline V gene lists MGHDK and SYGVNS. Trimming takes 6 bases off V and 1 base off J; junction bases not matched to a gene: 10. The CDR3, cysteine through phenylalanine, is 16 amino acids long. The read is trimmed to its CDR3 DNA, 48 bases read in frame from base 1. The study deep-sequenced TCR repertoires of sorted CD4+ and CD8+ blood T cells from severe aplastic anemia patients and healthy subjects. Ficoll-Paque density gradient centrifugation was used to isolate peripheral blood mononuclear cells. Before DNA extraction, CD4+ and CD8+ T cells were sorted with FACS or magnetic beads. TCR beta VDJ combination and CDR3 sequence profiling used genomic DNA as the template. TCR repertoire sequencing was run on an Illumina HiSeq 2000. In the original analysis: TRBV/TRBJ rearrangement plots, CDR3 size and DJ length profiles, and Simpson's diversity index were used to assess repertoires. The most abundant DNA sequence in the deep sequencing data was taken as the immunodominant clone. CDR3 amino acid sequences were screened for sharing across subjects and compared with published repertoires and the VDJdb database. TCRdb handled the public reads itself, with Q25 trimming in fastp and clone calling in MiXCR, and kept productive beta chains. Identical CDR3 protein sequences are pooled into one entry, listed with their most common genes and DNA. V and J calls and clone size were set by TCRdb, not the authors. The table for this sample lists tens of thousands of distinct CDR3 sequences; about 45% of them were counted only once. Of the sample, about 68% falls within the top ten clones.

This clonotype was sampled from a human donor in good health, serving as a control. Recombination connected TRBV25-1 to TRBJ2-3; TRBD2 agrees with 7 junctional bases. Sequenced: sorted CD4+, CD8+, or CD8+CD57+ T cells (not recorded which) from PBMCs. For the CDR3, the sequence is CASSVAAAGGTDTQYF. The DNA is as follows: TGTGCCAGCAGCGTAGCCGCGGCGGGGGGCACAGATACGCAGTATTTT.